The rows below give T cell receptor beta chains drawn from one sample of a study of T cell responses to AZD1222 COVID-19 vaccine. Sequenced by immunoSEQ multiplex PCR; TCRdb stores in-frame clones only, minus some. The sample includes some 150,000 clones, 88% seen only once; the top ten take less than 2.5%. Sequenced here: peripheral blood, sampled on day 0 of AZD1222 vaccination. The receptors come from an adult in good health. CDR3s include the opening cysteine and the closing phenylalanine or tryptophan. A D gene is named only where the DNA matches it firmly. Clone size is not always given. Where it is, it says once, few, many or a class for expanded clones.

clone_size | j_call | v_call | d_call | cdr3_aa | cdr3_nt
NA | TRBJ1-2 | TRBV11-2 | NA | CASSLVARADSNYGYTF | TGTGCCAGCAGCTTAGTCGCCAGAGCCGACTCTAACTATGGCTACACCTTC
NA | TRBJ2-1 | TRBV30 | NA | CAWGWADYNEQFF | TGTGCCTGGGGATGGGCAGACTACAATGAGCAGTTCTTC
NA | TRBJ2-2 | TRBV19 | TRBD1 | CASSIIGQGFGPGELFF | TGTGCCAGTAGTATAATAGGACAGGGTTTTGGGCCCGGGGAGCTGTTTTTT
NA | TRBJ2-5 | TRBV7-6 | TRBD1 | CASSQGTGGRETQYF | TGTGCCAGCAGCCAGGGGACAGGGGGTAGAGAGACCCAGTACTTC
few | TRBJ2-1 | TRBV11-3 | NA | CASSLGHSYNEQFF | TGTGCCAGCAGCTTAGGTCACTCCTACAATGAGCAGTTCTTC
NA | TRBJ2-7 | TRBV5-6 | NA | CASSFTMGTDITRQYF | TGTGCCAGCAGCTTCACGATGGGAACAGACATTACGAGGCAGTACTTC
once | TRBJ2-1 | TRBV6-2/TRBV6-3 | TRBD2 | CASSSEVGLVKNEQFF | TGTGCCAGCAGCTCCGAAGTGGGACTAGTTAAGAATGAGCAGTTCTTC
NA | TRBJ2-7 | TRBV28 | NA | CASRTTYEQYF | TGTGCCAGCAGGACTACCTACGAGCAGTACTTC
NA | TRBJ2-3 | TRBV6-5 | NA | CASLFGRRTQYF | TGTGCCAGCTTGTTTGGCCGACGAACGCAGTATTTT
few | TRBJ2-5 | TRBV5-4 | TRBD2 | CASSRTSGRGETQYF | TGTGCCAGCAGTCGGACTAGCGGGAGGGGGGAGACCCAGTACTTC
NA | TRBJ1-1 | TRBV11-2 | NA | CASSLTGWSEAFF | TGTGCCAGCAGCTTAACGGGGTGGTCTGAAGCTTTCTTT
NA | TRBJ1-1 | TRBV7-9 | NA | CASSGRMPEAFF | TGTGCCAGCAGCGGTCGGATGCCTGAAGCTTTCTTT
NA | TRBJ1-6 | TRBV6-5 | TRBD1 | CASQPRGGGSPLHF | TGTGCCAGCCAACCCAGGGGGGGCGGCTCACCCCTCCACTTT
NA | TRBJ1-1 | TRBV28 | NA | CASSPRFTTEAFF | TGTGCCAGCAGTCCTCGGTTTACCACTGAAGCTTTCTTT
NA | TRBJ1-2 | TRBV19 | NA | CASSIGLSRGYTF | TGTGCCAGTAGTATAGGCCTCTCCAGGGGCTACACCTTC
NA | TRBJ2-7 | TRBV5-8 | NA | CASSAQQGRFNEQYF | TGTGCCAGCAGCGCTCAACAGGGTCGGTTCAACGAGCAGTACTTC